A single TCR beta chain is shown here with its context. Its antigen remains unidentified. Trimming removed 1 base from V and 8 bases from J; junction bases left unmatched: 5. The germline CDR1 and CDR2 sequences are LGHNA and YSLEER. There are 14 residues in the CDR3. The sample comes from a study of cytomegalovirus exposure and HLA in healthy donors. Regarding the study as a whole: According to an earlier analysis, most TCR beta V segments yielded productive rearrangements about 87% or about 30% of the time. Later on, a genetic analysis was performed. It linked a missense variant in DCLRE1C with V- and J-gene trimming of TCR beta.

The PCR had 60 Vbeta and 13 Jbeta primers. Generated by immunoSEQ multiplex PCR, the TCRdb table keeps only in-frame clones and is missing some. Of roughly 150,000 clones listed, 75% to 80% were seen once; the top ten hold roughly 0.68%. The sample comprised PBMCs. The V call is TRBV4-3, the J call TRBJ2-1, with 7 positions matching TRBD1. The sequence came from a male donor in good health and CMV-seronegative. The CDR3, as DNA: TGCGCCAGCAGCCAAGTCCCAGGGGGTGATGAGCAGTTCTTC. This gives the protein CASSQVPGGDEQFF.